Listed below are T cell receptor beta chains from one sample, sequenced in a study of T-cell reconstitution after alpha-beta-depleted transplantation in children. TCRdb passed the PCR reads through MiXCR, listing each CDR3 protein once. The repertoire holds about 300,000 distinct CDR3 sequences, with about a tenth as singletons. The sequencing used PBMCs, collected before TCRalphabeta/CD19-depleted stem cell transplant. The receptor set was obtained from a boy younger than two with acute myeloid leukemia, due to receive a stem cell transplant. Each CDR3 is given with its conserved first and last residue. D genes are given only for firm matches. Size is omitted from some rows. Given values are once, few, many or a class for expanded clones.

d_gene: TRBD1; v_gene: TRBV28; j_gene: TRBJ1-2; abundance: many; CDR3nt: TGTGCCAGCAGTCTAGGACAGGGGGAGGGTGGCTACACCTTC; CDR3aa: CASSLGQGEGGYTF
d_gene: NA; v_gene: TRBV28; j_gene: TRBJ1-2; abundance: NA; CDR3nt: TGTGCCAGCAGTTTACCCAGGGGCATGAACTATGGCTACACCTTC; CDR3aa: CASSLPRGMNYGYTF
d_gene: TRBD2; v_gene: TRBV4-3; j_gene: TRBJ2-7; abundance: many; CDR3nt: TGCGCCAGCAGCCAGGAGAGCGGGAGACGGTACTACGAGCAGTACTTC; CDR3aa: CASSQESGRRYYEQYF
d_gene: TRBD1; v_gene: TRBV18; j_gene: TRBJ1-4; abundance: many; CDR3nt: TGTGCCAGCTCACCACAGGGGGCGAATGAAAAACTGTTTTTT; CDR3aa: CASSPQGANEKLFF
d_gene: TRBD1; v_gene: TRBV5-5; j_gene: TRBJ2-7; abundance: many; CDR3nt: TGTGCCAGCAGCTTGCGGGACAGCTACGAGCAGTACTTC; CDR3aa: CASSLRDSYEQYF
d_gene: NA; v_gene: TRBV20-1; j_gene: TRBJ2-1; abundance: NA; CDR3nt: TGCAGTGCTCCCCTGACCGGGAGCTCCTACAATGAGCAGTTCTTC; CDR3aa: CSAPLTGSSYNEQFF
d_gene: NA; v_gene: TRBV12-3/TRBV12-4; j_gene: TRBJ2-7; abundance: many; CDR3nt: TGTGCCAGCAGTTTAAGACAGGGAGGCTACGAGCAGTACTTC; CDR3aa: CASSLRQGGYEQYF
d_gene: NA; v_gene: TRBV11-3; j_gene: TRBJ2-2; abundance: many; CDR3nt: TGTGCCAGCAGGCCTGGGGGTTCCCGGAACACCGGGGAGCTGTTTTTT; CDR3aa: CASRPGGSRNTGELFF
d_gene: NA; v_gene: TRBV7-9; j_gene: TRBJ2-7; abundance: NA; CDR3nt: TGTGCCAGCAGCACCGATTTGACAGGCTCCTACGAGCAGTACTTC; CDR3aa: CASSTDLTGSYEQYF
d_gene: NA; v_gene: TRBV24-1; j_gene: TRBJ2-5; abundance: many; CDR3nt: TGTGCCACCAGTGATTTTTTGGGGGAGAAAGAGACCCAGTACTTC; CDR3aa: CATSDFLGEKETQYF
d_gene: NA; v_gene: TRBV12-3/TRBV12-4; j_gene: TRBJ2-3; abundance: many; CDR3nt: TGTGCCAGCAGTTTAATGGCCACAGATACGCAGTATTTT; CDR3aa: CASSLMATDTQYF
d_gene: TRBD1; v_gene: TRBV27; j_gene: TRBJ2-5; abundance: many; CDR3nt: TGTGCCAGCAGTCCGACAGGGCGAGAGACCCAGTACTTC; CDR3aa: CASSPTGRETQYF
d_gene: TRBD1; v_gene: TRBV3-1; j_gene: TRBJ1-1; abundance: few; CDR3nt: TGTGCCAGCAGCCAAGAAGGCCCCGGGACAGATGAAGCTTTCTTT; CDR3aa: CASSQEGPGTDEAFF
d_gene: TRBD2; v_gene: TRBV4-2; j_gene: TRBJ2-6; abundance: many; CDR3nt: TGTGCCAGCAGCCACCGACTAGCGGGGAACTCTGGGGCCAACGTCCTGACTTTC; CDR3aa: CASSHRLAGNSGANVLTF
d_gene: TRBD2; v_gene: TRBV6-4; j_gene: TRBJ2-3; abundance: many; CDR3nt: TGTGCCAGCAGTGACCCTAGCGGAACACCGCCCGGCACAGATACGCAGTATTTT; CDR3aa: CASSDPSGTPPGTDTQYF
d_gene: NA; v_gene: TRBV4-3; j_gene: TRBJ2-3; abundance: many; CDR3nt: TGCGCCAGCAGCCAAGACGGCCCCGGACTTACGCAGTATTTT; CDR3aa: CASSQDGPGLTQYF
d_gene: NA; v_gene: TRBV24-1; j_gene: TRBJ2-1; abundance: few; CDR3nt: TGTGCCACCAGTGACTTAGACAGGCCTCGCAATGAGCAGTTCTTC; CDR3aa: CATSDLDRPRNEQFF